This TCR beta chain was observed in a study of CD4 T cells in relation to SARS-CoV-2 and coronaviruses. Study information: PBMCs were cultured with antigen for nine to ten days before TCR beta sequencing. Findings of the study overall: No crossreactivity against non-spike viral proteins was tested here.

The unexposed donors gave CD4+ T cells in about 2011-2018, prior to COVID-19. After about 11 days of culture, CD4+ T cells were isolated. Trimming left V 2 bases short and J 0 bases short, with 10 bases between. Looked up from germline, CDR1 is SGHDN and CDR2 is FVKESK. The CDR3 length is 16 residues. Data came from immunoSEQ multiplex PCR; TCRdb stores just in-frame clones and leaves some out. The data show under 25,000 clones, with 77% seen just once and around a quarter held by the top ten. Notes on this clone: Its antigen remains unidentified.

The chain has TRBV14 and TRBJ2-2, with a tentative D call TRBD2 (5 bases). This TCR was recovered from a human donor in good health. The sequencing input was CD4+ T cells from PBMCs, cultured in vitro. In DNA, the CDR3 is TGTGCCAGCAGCCAAATAGCGATTGCGAACACCGGGGAGCTGTTTTTT. As protein: CASSQIAIANTGELFF.